Listed below are T cell receptor beta chains from one sample, sequenced in a study of cytomegalovirus exposure and HLA in healthy donors. Produced via immunoSEQ multiplex PCR; TCRdb's table is partial and in-frame only. The table includes about 170,000 clones, 80% to 90% detected once. The source material was PBMCs. These receptors all stem from a girl aged 5-17 years in good health and CMV-seropositive. Both conserved end residues are part of each CDR3. Clone size is shown for a subset of rows, as once, few, many or a class of expanded clone.

v_call: TRBV6-5
j_call: TRBJ1-2
clone_size: NA
cdr3_aa: CASSYPGTGIYGYTF

v_call: TRBV9
j_call: TRBJ1-2
clone_size: NA
cdr3_aa: CASSARDRGYYGYTF

v_call: TRBV12-5
j_call: TRBJ2-1
clone_size: once
cdr3_aa: CASGWGTSGGNEQFF

v_call: TRBV11-2
j_call: TRBJ2-1
clone_size: NA
cdr3_aa: CASSDRDRDYNEQFF

v_call: TRBV21-1
j_call: TRBJ1-1
clone_size: NA
cdr3_aa: CASSKGCRVGPFGTEAFF

v_call: TRBV5-1
j_call: TRBJ2-3
clone_size: NA
cdr3_aa: CASSLASRSTDTQYF

v_call: TRBV19
j_call: TRBJ2-7
clone_size: once
cdr3_aa: CASSDQGLDEQYF

v_call: TRBV9
j_call: TRBJ2-7
clone_size: NA
cdr3_aa: CASSGDRGREQYF

v_call: TRBV2
j_call: TRBJ1-1
clone_size: NA
cdr3_aa: CASHKDTVGAFF

v_call: TRBV6-5
j_call: TRBJ1-2
clone_size: NA
cdr3_aa: CASRGGGLYGYTF

v_call: TRBV7-3
j_call: TRBJ1-1
clone_size: NA
cdr3_aa: CASSLGGDTEAFF

v_call: TRBV4-1
j_call: TRBJ1-2
clone_size: NA
cdr3_aa: CASSQEFGSYGYTF

v_call: TRBV7-2
j_call: TRBJ1-5
clone_size: NA
cdr3_aa: CASSLVGVFVNSNQPQHF

v_call: TRBV7-6
j_call: TRBJ2-5
clone_size: NA
cdr3_aa: CASSLATSVAETQYF

v_call: TRBV11-3
j_call: NA
clone_size: NA
cdr3_aa: CASSPYRSSTYEQYF

v_call: TRBV9
j_call: TRBJ2-7
clone_size: NA
cdr3_aa: CASSVGRDSIYEQYF

v_call: TRBV4-2
j_call: TRBJ1-3
clone_size: NA
cdr3_aa: CASSQEGDRRNTIYF

v_call: TRBV5-1
j_call: TRBJ1-3
clone_size: NA
cdr3_aa: CASSPTTGFAGNTIYF

v_call: TRBV6-1
j_call: TRBJ1-5
clone_size: few
cdr3_aa: CASRPGEVQPQHF

v_call: TRBV19
j_call: TRBJ2-3
clone_size: NA
cdr3_aa: CASSIFLGSTDTQYF

v_call: TRBV30
j_call: TRBJ2-7
clone_size: NA
cdr3_aa: CAWSVPRSSGGPYEQYF

v_call: TRBV21-1
j_call: TRBJ2-1
clone_size: NA
cdr3_aa: CASIISGGAGEEQFF

v_call: TRBV4-1
j_call: TRBJ2-3
clone_size: NA
cdr3_aa: CASSQEGSGDTQYF

v_call: TRBV27
j_call: TRBJ2-6
clone_size: NA
cdr3_aa: CASRSSGANVLTF

v_call: TRBV28
j_call: TRBJ2-5
clone_size: NA
cdr3_aa: CASSLPAETQYF

v_call: TRBV5-1
j_call: TRBJ2-3
clone_size: NA
cdr3_aa: CASSGGTGQDTQYF

v_call: TRBV10-1
j_call: TRBJ2-2
clone_size: NA
cdr3_aa: CASSVSREATGELFF

v_call: TRBV5-6
j_call: TRBJ1-2
clone_size: NA
cdr3_aa: CASSLAGSNYGYTF

v_call: TRBV27
j_call: TRBJ2-2
clone_size: NA
cdr3_aa: CASSLPPGGRELFF

v_call: TRBV2
j_call: TRBJ2-1
clone_size: NA
cdr3_aa: CASSLWRREQFF

v_call: TRBV6-5
j_call: TRBJ1-2
clone_size: NA
cdr3_aa: CAKITGNSEDGYTF

v_call: TRBV19
j_call: TRBJ1-6
clone_size: few
cdr3_aa: CASSVERNPLHF

v_call: TRBV9
j_call: TRBJ1-1
clone_size: NA
cdr3_aa: CASSVGTGDIEAFF

v_call: TRBV7-9
j_call: TRBJ1-1
clone_size: NA
cdr3_aa: CASSVTGMGHTEAFF

v_call: TRBV2
j_call: TRBJ2-1
clone_size: few
cdr3_aa: CASRQVYNEQFF

v_call: TRBV7-3
j_call: TRBJ1-1
clone_size: NA
cdr3_aa: CASSLTPGGKYEAFF

v_call: TRBV23-1
j_call: TRBJ1-5
clone_size: few
cdr3_aa: CASSRVQGNSNQPQHF

v_call: TRBV7-8
j_call: TRBJ2-1
clone_size: NA
cdr3_aa: CASSLFWGRLAGDNEQFF

v_call: TRBV7-6
j_call: TRBJ1-3
clone_size: NA
cdr3_aa: CASSDRRQGGNTIYF

v_call: TRBV18
j_call: TRBJ1-3
clone_size: NA
cdr3_aa: CASSPLEGPGNTIYF

v_call: TRBV5-1
j_call: TRBJ1-2
clone_size: NA
cdr3_aa: CASSLGRDRGLYGYTF

v_call: TRBV6-6
j_call: TRBJ2-1
clone_size: NA
cdr3_aa: CASSYQDSYNEQFF

v_call: TRBV11-2
j_call: TRBJ1-1
clone_size: NA
cdr3_aa: CASSLDTGNTEAFF

v_call: TRBV11-3
j_call: TRBJ2-3
clone_size: once
cdr3_aa: CASSFDGGARTDTQYF

v_call: TRBV2
j_call: TRBJ2-1
clone_size: NA
cdr3_aa: CASSGVAGGPNEQFF

v_call: TRBV9
j_call: TRBJ2-7
clone_size: NA
cdr3_aa: CASSNRDSSYEQYF

v_call: TRBV12-5
j_call: TRBJ2-1
clone_size: once
cdr3_aa: CASGLSGSSYNEQFF

v_call: TRBV9
j_call: TRBJ2-7
clone_size: NA
cdr3_aa: CASSVVSGSYEQYF

v_call: TRBV2
j_call: TRBJ1-2
clone_size: NA
cdr3_aa: CASSLPRGRQNYGYTF

v_call: TRBV7-3
j_call: TRBJ1-2
clone_size: NA
cdr3_aa: CASSSLAGYGYTF

v_call: TRBV2
j_call: TRBJ1-2
clone_size: NA
cdr3_aa: CASSEALRGAGSYTF

v_call: TRBV7-3
j_call: TRBJ1-1
clone_size: NA
cdr3_aa: CASSLMRISEAFF

v_call: TRBV29-1
j_call: TRBJ1-1
clone_size: NA
cdr3_aa: CSVEGRLRTEAFF

v_call: TRBV5-6
j_call: TRBJ2-3
clone_size: NA
cdr3_aa: CASSLDSGWATDTQYF

v_call: TRBV9
j_call: TRBJ2-7
clone_size: NA
cdr3_aa: CASSVAGTDDYEQYF

v_call: TRBV6-1
j_call: TRBJ2-1
clone_size: once
cdr3_aa: CASSSGGAANEQFF